One sample yielded the 8 T cell receptor beta chains listed below, sequenced in a study of regulatory T cells in long-lasting Graves disease. Stated time point: newly diagnosed GD, antithyroid drugs for less than 3 months. PBMC-extracted RNA yielded the TCR library. Arm-PCR of CDR3 regions and iRepertoire HTBI primers were the basis on which TCR beta libraries were built. TCRdb re-derived calls from the multiplex PCR reads in MiXCR, one entry per CDR3 protein. Counted here are about 310,000 distinct CDR3 sequences, under 20% occurring once; the ten biggest clones make up roughly 35%. Source: peripheral blood mononuclear cells (PBMCs), taken at new diagnosis, from a patient treated with antithyroid drugs. These receptors all come from a female donor with Graves disease.

This clonotype was counted ten times or more. The rearrangement links TRBV28 to TRBJ1-2; 7 bases align to TRBD1. The germline gives CDR1 MDHEN, CDR2 SYDVKM. With V trimmed by 4 bases and J by 6 bases, 11 bases remained unmatched. There are 15 residues in the CDR3. CDR3: CASSSPPVTGNGYTF. CDR3 coding DNA: TGTGCCAGCAGTTCCCCGCCCGTGACAGGGAATGGCTACACCTTC.

This clonotype was seen repeatedly, ten times or more. CDR3 sequence (DNA): TGTGCCAGCAACCCAACCCCTCGGCGCTCCTACAATGAGCAGTTCTTC. Its protein product is CASNPTPRRSYNEQFF. The chain couples TRBV7-9 to TRBJ2-1; D is ambiguous. The CDR3 is made up of 16 amino acids. Per the germline V gene, CDR1 is SEHNR and CDR2 is FQNEAQ (reference sequence). V was clipped by 7 bases and J by 0 bases, with 16 bases between them. Variable domain in full (rest from reference TRBV7-9 and TRBJ2-1): DTGVSQNPRHKITKRGQNVTFRCDPISEHNRLYWYRQTLGQGPEFLTYFQNEAQLEKSRLLSDRFSAERPKGSFSTLEIQRTEQGDSAMYLCASNPTPRRSYNEQFFGPGTRLTVL.

This clonotype was seen a handful of times. Just one base apart from a much larger clone, this may be a read error. The chain joins TRBV12-3 or TRBV12-4 to TRBJ2-3; D may correspond to TRBD1 or TRBD2 (5 bases each). The CDR3 is 15 amino acids. This CDR3 is CASNLRGGATDTQYF. The DNA for the CDR3 is TGTGCCAGCAATTTACGTGGGGGTGCGACAGATACGCAGTATTTT.

In this sample, this clonotype turned up many times. This chain uses TRBV6-1 with TRBJ2-5, with D possibly TRBD1 on 5 matching bases. Germline V gene lookup returns CDR1 MNHNS and CDR2 SASEGT. The CDR3 spans 15 residues. V dropped 5 bases and J dropped 5 bases, with 18 bases sitting between them. CDR3 in amino acids: CASSPSTGLGETQYF. CDR3 bases: TGTGCCAGCAGTCCATCCACAGGCTTGGGGGAGACCCAGTACTTC.

This clonotype was counted at least ten times. This chain uses TRBV30 with TRBJ2-3, with 9 bases aligning to TRBD2. Germline loops: CDR1 GTSNPN, CDR2 SVGIG (reference sequence). The V segment lost 2 bases and the J segment 3 bases; nucleotides outside the gene matches: 3. CDR3 length: 14 amino acids. CDR3 DNA: TGTGCCTGGAGTTTGACTAGCGGTACAGATACGCAGTATTTT. It translates to CAWSLTSGTDTQYF.

This clonotype has a count of ten or more. V is TRBV12-3 or TRBV12-4 and J is TRBJ2-1; 11 bases agree with TRBD1. CDR3 length: 16 amino acids. With V trimmed by 6 bases and J by 8 bases, 12 bases remained unmatched. The CDR3 DNA is TGTGCCAGCAGCCCCCACTGGGGACAGGGGGACGATGAGCAGTTCTTC. The encoded protein is CASSPHWGQGDDEQFF.

This clonotype has ten or more counts. The gene calls are TRBV6-1 and TRBJ2-5, with 8 bases identical to TRBD2. With V trimmed by 10 bases and J by 5 bases, 12 bases remained unmatched. There are 14 residues in the CDR3. Germline CDR1 MNHNS, CDR2 SASEGT. CDR3 DNA: TGTGCCACCAAAACTTCCCGGGGGGGGGAGACCCAGTACTTC. Translation: CATKTSRGGETQYF.

This clonotype was detected many times. The genes are TRBV12-3 or TRBV12-4 and TRBJ1-1; no reliable D call. The CDR3 length is 14 residues. The V and J ends lost 2 bases and 5 bases respectively, with 12 bases between them. The CDR3 DNA follows: TGTGCCAGCAGTTTATCCAGGATCATGACTGAAGCTTTCTTT. Its translation is CASSLSRIMTEAFF.